Sequencing of this T cell receptor (beta chain) was carried out in a study of cytotoxic CD8 clonotypes in ibrutinib-treated CLL. Study summary: Researchers reported more than nine relapsed/refractory and about 15 treatment-naive patients, under 18 of them IGHV unmutated.

V shed 2 bases, J shed 7 bases, and the junction held 11 bases outside the gene matches. Germline CDR1 is SGHAT and CDR2 is FQNNGV. The CDR3 totals 15 residues. Notes on this clone: What it recognizes is unknown.

Depths of 1 in 200,000 to 1 in 1 million T cells were the sequencing target. Method: immunoSEQ multiplex PCR; TCRdb's copy keeps in-frame clones and lacks some. Of about 74,000 clones listed, around 81% are singletons. The study's findings and limits: Clonality went up at ibrutinib response and then declined back toward baseline at progression.

Library input was about 1.8 micrograms of DNA from cryopreserved PBMCs. This material consisted of PBMCs, taken at disease progression, from a patient treated with ibrutinib. V gene TRBV11-2 combines with J gene TRBJ2-7; 7 bases align to TRBD2. The sequence came from a human donor with chronic lymphocytic leukemia. This CDR3 reads CASSLPGGRVREQYF. CDR3 nucleotides: TGTGCCAGCAGCTTACCGGGCGGGAGAGTGCGGGAGCAGTACTTC.